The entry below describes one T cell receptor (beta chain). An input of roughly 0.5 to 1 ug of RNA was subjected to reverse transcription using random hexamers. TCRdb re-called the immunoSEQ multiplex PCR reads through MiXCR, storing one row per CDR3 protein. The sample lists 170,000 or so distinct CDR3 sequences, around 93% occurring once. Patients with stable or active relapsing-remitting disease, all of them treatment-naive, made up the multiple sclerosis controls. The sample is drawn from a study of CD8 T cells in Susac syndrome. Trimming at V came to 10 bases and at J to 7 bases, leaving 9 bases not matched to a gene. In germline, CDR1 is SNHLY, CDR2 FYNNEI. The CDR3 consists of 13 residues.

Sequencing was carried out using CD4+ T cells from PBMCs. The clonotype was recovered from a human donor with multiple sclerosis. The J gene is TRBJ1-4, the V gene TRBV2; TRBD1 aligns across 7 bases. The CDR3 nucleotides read TGTGCCAACTCACAGGGGACGCGTGAAAAACTGTTTTTT. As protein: CANSQGTREKLFF.